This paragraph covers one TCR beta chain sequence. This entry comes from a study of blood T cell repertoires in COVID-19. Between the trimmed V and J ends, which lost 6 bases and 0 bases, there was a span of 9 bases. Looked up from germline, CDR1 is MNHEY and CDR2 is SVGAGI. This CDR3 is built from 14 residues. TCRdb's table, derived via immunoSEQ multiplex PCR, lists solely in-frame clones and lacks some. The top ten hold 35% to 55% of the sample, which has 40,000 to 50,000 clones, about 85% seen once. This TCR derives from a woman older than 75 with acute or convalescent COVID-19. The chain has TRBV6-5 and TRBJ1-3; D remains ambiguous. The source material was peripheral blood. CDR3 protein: CASSPQSSGNTIYF. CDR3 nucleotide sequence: TGTGCCAGCAGCCCACAGAGCTCTGGAAACACCATATATTTT.